These 13 T cell receptor beta chains were all obtained from the same sample, sequenced in a study of blood T cell repertoires in COVID-19. Libraries were prepared by immunoSEQ multiplex PCR; TCRdb keeps only in-frame clonotypes and omits some of them. The table records some 150,000 clones, 80% to 90% of them present only once. The sample taken for sequencing was peripheral blood. The receptors were gathered from a woman between 55 and 75 years old with active COVID-19.

Here the CDR3 DNA reads TGTGCCAGCAGCTCCCGGGGAGGGTCGGTTCGAACCGGGGAGCTGTTTTTT. Amino acids: CASSSRGGSVRTGELFF. The gene calls are TRBV7-2 and TRBJ2-2; 7 bases map to TRBD2. CDR1 is SGHTA and CDR2 is FQGNSA in the germline V gene. Losses at the gene ends were 4 bases for V and 5 bases for J; bases not matched to a gene: 13. The CDR3 runs to 17 residues.

The chain employs TRBV25-1 and TRBJ2-2; a possible D gene is TRBD2 (7 bases). This CDR3 is built from 16 residues. V was pared by 3 bases and J by 5 bases, with 16 bases between. Germline values: CDR1 MGHDK, CDR2 SYGVNS. As DNA, the CDR3 is TGTGCCAGCAGTGACCTAGCGGACAGCGGGACCGGGGAGCTGTTTTTT. It is translated as CASSDLADSGTGELFF.

This chain links TRBV6-1 with TRBJ2-2; 10 bases map to TRBD2. The CDR3 has 16 amino acids. The germline V gene has CDR1 MNHNS and CDR2 SASEGT. V was clipped by 4 bases and J by 4 bases; unmatched bases: 6. The CDR3 coding sequence is TGTGCCAGCAGTGTGTCTAGCGGGAGTCGCACCGGGGAGCTGTTTTTT. Translation gives CASSVSSGSRTGELFF.

This clone was detected only a few times. This chain connects TRBV30 to TRBJ1-2; perhaps TRBD1 as D (5 bases). V was trimmed by 4 bases and J by 1 base, leaving 16 bases between them. Germline CDR1 and CDR2: GTSNPN and SVGIG (reference sequence). The CDR3 loop spans 15 amino acids. In nucleotides, the CDR3 is TGTGCCTGGAAGACCGGGGGAGGAGGTAACTATGGCTACACCTTC. Its protein product is CAWKTGGGGNYGYTF.

V gene TRBV7-6 combines with J gene TRBJ2-1; no firm D call. This CDR3 comprises 13 residues. Trimming took off 2 bases at V and 4 bases at J, with 6 bases between the two ends. From germline, CDR1 is SGHVS and CDR2 FNYEAQ. The CDR3 protein is CASSLTTYNEQFF. The CDR3 DNA follows: TGTGCCAGCAGCTTAACGACTTACAATGAGCAGTTCTTC. The full variable domain, with the rest looked up from reference TRBV7-6 and TRBJ2-1, is GAGVSQSPRYKVTKRGQDVALRCDPISGHVSLYWYRQALGQGPEFLTYFNYEAQQDKSGLPNDRFSAERPEGSISTLTIQRTEQRDSAMYRCASSLTTYNEQFFGPGTRLTVL.

V gene TRBV7-9 combines with J gene TRBJ2-5; a possible D gene is TRBD2 (5 bases). The CDR3 runs 14 residues. Trimming shortened V by 5 bases and J by 5 bases, and 15 bases separated the two germline ends. Germline V lookup: CDR1 SEHNR, CDR2 FQNEAQ (reference sequence). CDR3 region: CASSRRLGEETQYF. The DNA for the CDR3 is TGTGCCAGCAGCCGAAGACTCGGGGAGGAGACCCAGTACTTC.

The chain combines TRBV28 with TRBJ2-7, with D hard to call. The CDR3 sequence is 14 residues long. V was pared by 6 bases and J by 7 bases, with 19 bases between. In germline, CDR1 is MDHEN, CDR2 SYDVKM. The CDR3 loop reads CASSDTTGYREQYF. In DNA form, the CDR3 reads TGTGCCAGCAGCGATACCACGGGTTATCGGGAGCAGTACTTC.

The chain has TRBV4-1 and TRBJ2-1; 12 bases map to TRBD2. The junction had 4 bases not matched to a gene; V was cut back by 3 bases and J by 4 bases. The CDR3 sequence is 16 residues long. Germline CDR1 and CDR2: MGHRA and YSYEKL. The CDR3 region is CASSQPTSGRYNEQFF. CDR3 nucleotide sequence: TGCGCCAGCAGCCAGCCCACTAGCGGGAGGTACAATGAGCAGTTCTTC.

The genes are TRBV7-6 and TRBJ1-2, with 7 bases fitting TRBD1. Germline CDR1 and CDR2: SGHVS and FNYEAQ. The CDR3 totals 15 residues. The V segment lost 5 bases and the J segment 6 bases; nucleotides outside the gene matches: 12. Here the CDR3 DNA reads TGTGCCAGCAGCAGAATCGGACAGGATGGCCATGGCTACACCTTC. Amino acid sequence: CASSRIGQDGHGYTF.

The chain links TRBV7-9 to TRBJ1-6; 7 nucleotides align to TRBD1. J was trimmed by 7 bases and V by 1 base; bases with no gene match: 1. CDR1 SEHNR and CDR2 FQNEAQ come from the germline V gene (reference sequence). This CDR3 is built from 14 residues. The chain's CDR3 is CASSLGTGNSPLHF. CDR3 DNA: TGTGCCAGCAGCTTAGGGACAGGCAATTCACCCCTCCACTTT.

In DNA, the CDR3 is TGTGCCAGCAGCTTACCTACTAGCGGGGTACTGAAAGAGACCCAGTACTTC. It encodes CASSLPTSGVLKETQYF. This chain connects TRBV7-2 to TRBJ2-5, with 10 nucleotides matching TRBD2. This CDR3 comprises 17 residues. Trimming took 2 bases from V and 3 from J; bases not matched to a gene: 9. Germline assignment: CDR1 SGHTA and CDR2 FQGNSA.

The chain couples TRBV5-1 to TRBJ2-3; 8 bases are a match to TRBD1. Germline CDR1 and CDR2: SGHRS and YFSETQ. The CDR3 is 14 amino acids. V was clipped by 4 bases and J by 3 bases; unmatched bases: 4. The CDR3 protein is CASSSGQGTDTQYF. The CDR3 coding sequence is TGCGCCAGCAGCAGTGGACAGGGAACAGATACGCAGTATTTT.

The table lists this clone with a few counts. This chain uses TRBV5-6 with TRBJ1-5; the match to TRBD1 covers 7 bases. J was trimmed by 3 bases and V by 4 bases; bases with no gene match: 7. Germline lookup yields CDR1 SGHDT and CDR2 YYEEEE. This CDR3 has 15 amino acids. The CDR3 nucleotides are TGTGCCAGCAGCCGGAGAGGGACAGTCAATCAGCCCCAGCATTTT. Its translation: CASSRRGTVNQPQHF. The variable domain in full, with the rest retrieved from reference TRBV5-6 and TRBJ1-5, is DAGVTQSPTHLIKTRGQQVTLRCSPKSGHDTVSWYQQALGQGPQFIFQYYEEEERQRGNFPDRFSGHQFPNYSSELNVNALLLGDSALYLCASSRRGTVNQPQHFGDGTRLSIL.